The T cell receptor (beta chain) described here comes from a study of blood T cell repertoires in COVID-19. From germline, CDR1 is ENHRY and CDR2 SYGVKD. The CDR3 sequence is 16 residues long. With V trimmed by 10 bases and J by 0 bases, 9 bases remained unmatched. Here immunoSEQ multiplex PCR was the method, and the copy in TCRdb shows in-frame clones only, minus some. The sample lists approximately 130,000 clones, around 89% seen once, with 6% to 8.5% in the top ten. Material: peripheral blood. This TCR was recovered from a man between 50 and 59 years old with acute or convalescent COVID-19. The gene calls are TRBV10-3 and TRBJ2-3, with 11 nucleotides matching TRBD2. The CDR3 DNA sequence: TGTGCCACCCAACGGACTAGCGGGCGAAGCACAGATACGCAGTATTTT. Protein: CATQRTSGRSTDTQYF.